This T cell receptor beta chain was sequenced in a study of cytomegalovirus exposure and HLA in healthy donors. Across the whole study: The roughly 120 validation repertoires were reported in a later analysis to have been generated on the same platform as the 500 to 700 first-cohort repertoires. Overall study findings and caveats: Overall, about 160 TCR beta chains were annotated as cytomegalovirus-associated. Rarity characterized most TCR sequences, yet some public TCRs appeared in many donors.

The donors were in the approximately 120-subject validation cohort; that cohort was separate from the roughly 620-subject first cohort. Points on this clone: What it binds is not known.

The germline V gene has CDR1 MDHEN and CDR2 SYDVKM. Trimming took 3 bases from V and 2 from J; bases not matched to a gene: 1. The CDR3 length is 14 residues. TCRdb keeps only in-frame clones here, not all; method: immunoSEQ multiplex PCR. The sample holds around 230,000 clones, approximately 86% seen once. The rearrangement joins TRBV28 to TRBJ1-1, with 9 bases aligning to TRBD1. This clonotype was obtained from a woman between 25 and 40 years old in good health and CMV-seropositive. The sequencing input was PBMCs. CDR3: CASSLGQGNTEAFF. The CDR3 bases are TGTGCCAGCAGTTTGGGACAGGGTAACACTGAAGCTTTCTTT.